This TCR beta chain was observed in a study of T cell responses to AZD1222 COVID-19 vaccine. Study-wide findings and caveats: Breadth and depth of Spike-specific TCRs rose after two AZD1222 doses.

A remark on this clone: Antigen: not known.

Repertoires were generated with immunoSEQ multiplex PCR, while TCRdb's copy carries only in-frame clones and drops some. The sample records about 270,000 clones, 85% to 95% being singletons. Some second doses came at about 4 weeks and others at about 12 weeks; these were pooled. The CDR3 consists of 17 residues. Germline V gene data show CDR1 as LGHNA and CDR2 as YNFKEQ. Trimming stripped 5 bases from V and 4 bases from J, with 22 bases between. Here the sequenced sample was peripheral blood, taken 28 days after the second AZD1222 dose. This receptor was taken from an adult who received the AZD1222 COVID-19 vaccine. The genes are TRBV4-2 and TRBJ2-3; a weak D match, TRBD2 (7 bases). For the CDR3, the DNA is TGTGCCAGCAGCACCCCCGCAAGGAGGGAGGGGGCAGATACGCAGTATTTT. It specifies CASSTPARREGADTQYF.